This entry features one T cell receptor (beta chain) sequence. Its antigen remains undetermined. Per-base qualities were not stored, and no clone one base away is much larger. The data were taken from a study of T cells in tuberculosis listed by TCRdb under 2018. The study in broad terms: The study combined CD1B tetramers and high-throughput TCR immunosequencing to characterize T cells specific for the mycobacterial lipid antigen glucose monomycolate (GMM). PBMC from patients with active tuberculosis were archived either before the start of standard anti-tuberculosis treatment or within 7 days of starting that treatment. A South African clinical cohort compared IGRA-negative adolescents, IGRA-positive adolescents with latent tuberculosis and adults with active tuberculosis, approximately ten per group.

The study at large found these results: Which clinical samples got chosen depended on the availability of cryopreserved specimens, and the active tuberculosis cases were adults, whereas the controls were adolescents. Smaller mean NN-distances to GMM-specific TCRs were observed in active tuberculosis TCR-alpha repertoires than in IGRA-negative controls, suggesting clonal expansion of GMM-specific TCRs. The smaller NN-distances in active tuberculosis patients were driven in part by shorter CDR3-alpha lengths, while the difference seen for TCR-beta was not statistically significant. Using GEM motif frequencies, a classifier achieved about 65% accuracy, whereas a classifier built on the diverse GMM-specific repertoire got to approximately 87% accuracy (AUROC over 0.8).

The immunoSEQ multiplex PCR assay was used to generate TCR libraries, with TCR-beta and/or TCR-alpha/delta assays applied to each sample. The amplified TCR libraries were sequenced using the Illumina high-throughput platform. The source study handled its data this way. Clustering and dimensionality reduction relied on pairwise TCRdist distances among GMM-specific receptors from T cells that were either sorted ex vivo or expanded in vitro. Each clinical repertoire was scored by mean NN-distance, the average TCRdist to the nearest 10% of tetramer-positive reference sequences. GEM TCR motif frequency was computed as the fraction of unique TCRs matching known GEM sequences by V/J usage and CDR3 length. Linear discriminant analysis with leave-one-out cross-validation, implemented in scikit-learn, was used to classify active tuberculosis. TCRdb holds this immuneACCESS table with in-frame rearrangements only. Some clones are missing; in checked studies, unresolved V genes explain under half, and the rest has no known cause. That table is the source of V, J and clone size, and D and trimming were worked out from the DNA. The sample data list tens of thousands of clones, and under 95% of these were observed just once. Clones ranked in the top ten supply approximately 2.3% of the sample.

This sample's time point label indicates: new active TB diagnosis, blood taken before or within 7 days of starting treatment. The patients with active tuberculosis were newly diagnosed, HIV-seronegative South African adults aged 18 years or older. Confirmation of active tuberculosis was based on positive sputum smear microscopy and/or a positive M. tuberculosis culture. Immunosequencing was performed on unsorted cryopreserved PBMC, with about 100,000 T cells per clinical donor covered on average. Taken from cysteine to phenylalanine, the CDR3 has 18 residues. Only the CDR3 part of the read is kept: 54 bases, read in frame from the first base. V has 4 bases trimmed and J has 6 bases trimmed; junction bases matching no gene number 18. Via the germline V gene, CDR1 is LGHNA and CDR2 YSLEER.

This sample comprised PBMCs, obtained at tuberculosis diagnosis. The sequence joins TRBV4-3 to TRBJ1-2; 9 central bases correspond to TRBD1. This receptor was identified in an adult with tuberculosis. In nucleotide form, the sequence is TGCGCCAGCAGCCGATTAGGGACAGGGAAGGGGACTATGGATGGCTACACCTTC. Translated, this is CASSRLGTGKGTMDGYTF.